These 10 T cell receptor beta chains share one sample of origin, sequenced in a study of Ad26.COV2.S vaccination and SARS-CoV-2 variants. TCRdb's table, derived via immunoSEQ multiplex PCR, lists solely in-frame clones and lacks some. The sample includes some 390,000 clones, 70% to 90% seen only once; the top ten take 3% to 4.5%. The treatment: around 19 received Ad26.COV2.S at low or high dose, single or two shots; 5 received placebo; per-sample allocation not given. At day 63 after the first vaccine or placebo injection, samples were drawn. The material was peripheral blood, obtained in a trial of Ad26.COV2.S vaccine versus placebo. The origin of the receptors is a person between 18 and 59 years old who received the Ad26.COV2.S COVID-19 vaccine or a placebo.

V usage is TRBV5-1 and J usage is TRBJ2-1; D is tentatively TRBD1 or TRBD2 (5 bases each). The CDR3 covers 13 residues. Trimming removed 2 bases from V and 6 bases from J, with 9 bases in between. Germline values: CDR1 SGHRS, CDR2 YFSETQ. The CDR3 nucleotides are TGCGCCAGCAGCTTATCTGGGGGCAATGAGCAGTTCTTC. Protein sequence: CASSLSGGNEQFF.

J is TRBJ1-5 and V is TRBV4-1; D may be TRBD1 (5 bases). Germline V gene sequence: CDR1 MGHRA, CDR2 YSYEKL. The CDR3 contains 17 residues. Trimming stripped 1 base from V and 6 bases from J, with 19 bases between. This CDR3 reads CASSQVNKAQGGQPQHF. Here the CDR3 DNA reads TGCGCCAGCAGCCAAGTCAACAAGGCTCAGGGCGGTCAGCCCCAGCATTTT.

This chain links TRBV3-1 (or the pseudogene TRBV3-2) with TRBJ2-3, with 7 bases lining up with TRBD2. The CDR3 length is 15 residues. CDR1 and CDR2 from the germline V gene are LGHDT and YNNKEL (reference sequence). J lost 4 bases, V lost 1 base, and 5 bases had no gene match. The CDR3 DNA reads TGTGCCAGCAGCCAAGGGGGGGGGTTCGCAGATACGCAGTATTTT. Encoded protein: CASSQGGGFADTQYF.

The chain carries TRBV18 and TRBJ2-3; 15 bases are a match to TRBD2. CDR3 size: 19 residues. J gave up 1 base and V 5 bases, and 10 bases lay outside the gene matches. Looked up from germline, CDR1 is KGHSH and CDR2 is LQKENI. The CDR3: CASSEWTSGGADGTDTQYF. The DNA of the CDR3 is TGTGCCAGCTCAGAATGGACTAGCGGGGGGGCTGATGGCACAGATACGCAGTATTTT.

The chain joins TRBV5-4 to TRBJ2-7, with D tentatively TRBD1 (6 bases). V was shortened by 0 bases and J by 4 bases, with 20 bases between the two germline ends. Germline values: CDR1 SGHNT, CDR2 YYREEE (reference sequence). The CDR3 is 17 residues long. The CDR3 DNA sequence: TGTGCCAGCAGCTTGGAGGGTTTGGGGACACCTGGATACGAGCAGTACTTC. Translated, it gives CASSLEGLGTPGYEQYF.

The chain has TRBV2 and TRBJ1-1; TRBD1 is a possible D gene (6 bases). The CDR3 contains 14 residues. Germline V lookup: CDR1 SNHLY, CDR2 FYNNEI. V was pared by 4 bases and J by 6 bases, with 15 bases between. CDR3 in DNA: TGTGCCAGCAGTGCTGGGCGGGGGCGCTCTGAAGCTTTCTTT. It is translated as CASSAGRGRSEAFF.

V usage is TRBV11-2 and J usage is TRBJ1-2; a weak D match, TRBD1 (6 bases). V was pared by 5 bases and J by 2 bases, with 12 bases between. CDR1 SGHAT and CDR2 FQNNGV come from the germline V gene. The CDR3 runs to 14 residues. Written as DNA, the CDR3 is TGTGCCAGCAGCAGCTGGACAGAAAACTATGGCTACACCTTC. This gives the protein CASSSWTENYGYTF. The variable domain in full, completed from reference TRBV11-2 and TRBJ1-2, reads EAGVAQSPRYKIIEKRQSVAFWCNPISGHATLYWYQQILGQGPKLLIQFQNNGVVDDSQLPKDRFSAERLKGVDSTLKIQPAKLEDSAVYLCASSSWTENYGYTFGSGTRLTVV.

V and J are TRBV7-8 and TRBJ1-1; TRBD1 might be the D (5 bases). V shed 7 bases and J shed 5 bases, with 14 bases lying between them. CDR3 length equals 13 residues. Germline V gene data show CDR1 as SGHVS and CDR2 as FQNEAQ. CDR3 region: CASTLRWGTEAFF. The DNA for the CDR3 is TGTGCCAGCACCCTGCGCTGGGGGACTGAAGCTTTCTTT.

The CDR3 coding sequence is TGTGCCAGCAGAAGGGAGCCGAACACTGAAGCTTTCTTT. It is translated as CASRREPNTEAFF. V usage is TRBV12-3 or TRBV12-4 and J usage is TRBJ1-1; D unclear. Trimming left V 6 bases short and J 1 base short, with 9 bases between. This CDR3 has 13 residues.

This clone was recorded a few times. The CDR3 DNA sequence: TGTGCCAGCAGTGTGCGGGAGGGTAATTCACCCCTCCACTTT. Translation: CASSVREGNSPLHF. The chain combines TRBV2 with TRBJ1-6; D is unresolved. V lost 4 bases, J lost 6 bases, and 10 bases lay in between. The germline CDR1 and CDR2 sequences are SNHLY and FYNNEI. The CDR3 consists of 14 residues. Drawing the rest from reference TRBV2 and TRBJ1-6, the complete variable domain is EPEVTQTPSHQVTQMGQEVILRCVPISNHLYFYWYRQILGQKVEFLVSFYNNEISEKSEIFDDQFSVERPDGSNFTLKIRSTKLEDSAMYFCASSVREGNSPLHFGNGTRLTVT.